The 22 T cell receptor beta chains listed next were all sequenced from one sample in a study of blood T cell repertoires in COVID-19. Here immunoSEQ multiplex PCR was the method, and the copy in TCRdb shows in-frame clones only, minus some. The profile shows around 250,000 clones, roughly 85% of them singletons. The sample consisted of peripheral blood. These TCRs come from a woman under 30 with acute or convalescent COVID-19.

V gene TRBV7-8 combines with J gene TRBJ2-7; TRBD1 matches 10 bases. After removal of 5 bases from V and 0 bases from J, the junction contained 4 bases not matched to a gene. The germline CDR1 and CDR2 sequences are SGHVS and FQNEAQ. The CDR3 has 15 amino acids. CDR3 residues: CASSLDRGFSYEQYF. The CDR3 DNA reads as TGTGCCAGCAGCCTGGACAGGGGGTTCTCCTACGAGCAGTACTTC.

This sequence joins TRBV30 and TRBJ2-7; D is undetermined. V shed 5 bases and J shed 3 bases, with 17 bases lying between them. The CDR3 has 14 amino acids. CDR1 is GTSNPN, CDR2 SVGIG, per germline (reference sequence). The CDR3 loop reads CAWGGSIPNYEQYF. The CDR3 DNA follows: TGTGCCTGGGGCGGTTCGATCCCCAACTACGAGCAGTACTTC.

CDR3 nucleotides: TGTGCCAGCAGTCTTCAGGGAAACACCGGGGAGCTGTTTTTT. Its protein is CASSLQGNTGELFF. J is TRBJ2-2 and V is TRBV2; tentatively, D is TRBD1 (5 bases). The CDR3 loop spans 14 amino acids. Germline values: CDR1 SNHLY, CDR2 FYNNEI. Trimming stripped 5 bases from V and 2 bases from J, with 9 bases between.

The chain combines TRBV27 with TRBJ2-7; TRBD2 matches at 13 bases. The CDR3 contains 12 residues. The V gene end was trimmed by 6 bases and the J gene end by 13 bases; junction bases not matched to a gene: 6. Germline V lookup: CDR1 MNHEY, CDR2 SMNVEV (reference sequence). The CDR3 here is CASRRTSGSFYF. DNA for the CDR3: TGTGCCAGCAGAAGGACTAGCGGGAGTTTTTACTTC.

The chain recombines TRBV6-6 with TRBJ2-7; D is uncertain. Germline V gene lookup returns CDR1 MNHNY and CDR2 SVGAGI (reference sequence). V lost 4 bases and J 2 bases, leaving 15 bases between the germline ends. The CDR3 runs 15 residues. This CDR3 is CASSSQTMGTYEQYF. For the CDR3, the DNA is TGTGCCAGCAGTTCCCAGACAATGGGCACCTACGAGCAGTACTTC.

The genes are TRBV18 and TRBJ1-1; TRBD1 might be the D (5 bases). This CDR3 contains 18 residues. Per germline, CDR1 KGHSH and CDR2 LQKENI. V gave up 0 bases and J gave up 0 bases, with 17 bases separating them. The CDR3 here is CASSPPGLKSGLNTEAFF. CDR3 nucleotide sequence: TGTGCCAGCTCACCACCGGGGTTGAAGTCAGGGTTGAACACTGAAGCTTTCTTT.

The chain couples TRBV27 to TRBJ2-3; TRBD2 agrees at 11 bases. This CDR3 contains 16 residues. In germline, CDR1 is MNHEY, CDR2 SMNVEV (reference sequence). With 7 bases clipped from V and 1 base from J, the junction kept 7 bases outside the gene matches. This chain's CDR3 is CASKNLAGGGTDTQYF. The CDR3 region has the DNA TGTGCCAGCAAAAATCTAGCGGGAGGCGGCACAGATACGCAGTATTTT.

The gene calls are TRBV9 and TRBJ2-2; tentatively, D is TRBD2 (6 bases). V lost 4 bases and J 1 base, leaving 11 bases between the germline ends. The CDR3 has 15 amino acids. The V gene's germline CDR1 is SGDLS and CDR2 YYNGEE. The CDR3 DNA reads as TGTGCCAGCAGCCCCTCGGGGGAGAACACCGGGGAGCTGTTTTTT. Its translation: CASSPSGENTGELFF.

This clone was observed at least ten times. This rearrangement joins TRBV7-2 to TRBJ1-6; 8 nucleotides agree with TRBD1. Germline CDR1 is SGHTA and CDR2 is FQGNSA. Trimming removed 3 bases from V and 7 bases from J; junction bases left unmatched: 5. The CDR3 is made up of 15 amino acids. The CDR3 sequence: CASSFRGQGNSPLHF. The CDR3 DNA reads TGTGCCAGCAGCTTCCGCGGACAGGGAAATTCACCCCTCCACTTT.

J is TRBJ2-7 and V is TRBV7-6; TRBD1 agrees at 9 bases. This CDR3 spans 14 amino acids. V trimming: 5 bases; J trimming: 2 bases; junction bases outside the gene matches: 4. CDR1 SGHVS and CDR2 FNYEAQ come from the germline V gene. This CDR3 reads CASSTDRGPYEQYF. Here the CDR3 DNA reads TGTGCCAGCAGCACGGACAGGGGACCCTACGAGCAGTACTTC.

The chain recombines TRBV19 with TRBJ2-2; 8 bases are shared with TRBD1. The germline gives CDR1 LNHDA, CDR2 SQIVND (reference sequence). The CDR3 consists of 15 residues. J gave up 2 bases and V 7 bases, and 6 bases lay outside the gene matches. The CDR3 bases are TGTGCCAGTACTCCGGGACAGGTTAACACCGGGGAGCTGTTTTTT. This gives the protein CASTPGQVNTGELFF.

This chain connects TRBV7-2 to TRBJ2-2; TRBD2 aligns across 7 bases. This CDR3 region has 17 residues. Germline CDR1 is SGHTA and CDR2 is FQGNSA. Trimming cost V 5 bases and J 4 bases; bases outside gene matches: 13. CDR3 residues: CASSPLRGRAGTGELFF. CDR3 sequence (DNA): TGTGCCAGCAGCCCGCTCCGGGGGAGGGCCGGCACCGGGGAGCTGTTTTTT.

This clone was detected once. This chain uses TRBV7-2 with TRBJ2-1; tentatively, D is TRBD2 (5 bases). CDR1 SGHTA and CDR2 FQGNSA come from the germline V gene. This CDR3 has 17 amino acids. V was trimmed by 1 base and J by 0 bases, leaving 13 bases between them. CDR3: CASSLVRAVSSYNEQFF. DNA for the CDR3: TGTGCCAGCAGCTTAGTTCGAGCGGTCAGCTCCTACAATGAGCAGTTCTTC.

The chain combines TRBV9 with TRBJ2-3; tentative D call: TRBD2 (5 bases). The CDR3 contains 15 residues. CDR1 SGDLS and CDR2 YYNGEE come from the germline V gene. Trimming removed 0 bases at V and 2 bases at J, with 10 bases between. The chain's CDR3 is CASSVGEWTTDTQYF. The CDR3 DNA reads as TGTGCCAGCAGCGTAGGGGAGTGGACCACAGATACGCAGTATTTT. Combining the CDR3 with reference TRBV9 and TRBJ2-3 gives the whole variable domain DSGVTQTPKHLITATGQRVTLRCSPRSGDLSVYWYQQSLDQGLQFLIQYYNGEERAKGNILERFSAQQFPDLHSELNLSSLELGDSALYFCASSVGEWTTDTQYFGPGTRLTVL.

The rearrangement uses TRBV7-2 and TRBJ1-1; D remains ambiguous. The CDR3 is 14 residues long. Germline values: CDR1 SGHTA, CDR2 FQGNSA. V was shortened by 5 bases and J by 4 bases, with 14 bases between the two germline ends. The CDR3 loop reads CASSLGGLGTEAFF. The CDR3 region has the DNA TGTGCCAGCAGCCTGGGAGGGTTGGGCACTGAAGCTTTCTTT.

The gene calls are TRBV4-2 and TRBJ2-2, with 9 bases lining up with TRBD2. Germline CDR1 reads LGHNA; CDR2 reads YNFKEQ. The V segment lost 0 bases and the J segment 6 bases; nucleotides outside the gene matches: 11. CDR3 size: 18 residues. The CDR3 DNA follows: TGTGCCAGCAGCCAAGACATCGGACTAGCGTATCCCTCCGGGGAGCTGTTTTTT. Encoded protein: CASSQDIGLAYPSGELFF.

The rearrangement links TRBV6-1 to TRBJ1-4; D is unresolved. Germline lookup yields CDR1 MNHNS and CDR2 SASEGT. CDR3 length: 12 residues. Deletions cut 3 bases from V and 8 bases from J, with 7 bases between. CDR3 DNA: TGTGCCAGCAGTGATAACACGGAAAAACTGTTTTTT. Amino acids: CASSDNTEKLFF.

In this sample, this clone turned up once. This chain connects TRBV6-5 to TRBJ1-5; TRBD1 matches 9 bases. Germline V gives CDR1 MNHEY, CDR2 SVGAGI. The length of the CDR3 is 15 residues. V gave up 0 bases and J gave up 7 bases; unmatched junction bases: 4. The CDR3 region is CASSYSRQGGQPQHF. CDR3 in DNA: TGTGCCAGCAGTTACTCGAGACAGGGGGGGCAGCCCCAGCATTTT.

A single count supports this clone. The rearrangement joins TRBV2 to TRBJ1-5, with D uncertain. Germline V lookup: CDR1 SNHLY, CDR2 FYNNEI. The CDR3 runs 15 residues. V lost 1 base, J lost 0 bases, and 7 bases lay in between. CDR3 bases: TGTGCCAGCAGTGAAGGGACTTATAGCAATCAGCCCCAGCATTTT. Protein sequence: CASSEGTYSNQPQHF.

V usage is TRBV9 and J usage is TRBJ2-1; TRBD2 might be the D (6 bases). CDR3 length equals 13 residues. Germline CDR1 is SGDLS and CDR2 is YYNGEE. Trimming stripped 3 bases from V and 3 bases from J, with 7 bases between. This chain's CDR3 is CASSGRGYNEQFF. In DNA, the CDR3 is TGTGCCAGCAGCGGGCGGGGCTACAATGAGCAGTTCTTC.

This chain joins TRBV5-4 and TRBJ2-1; 10 nucleotides line up with TRBD1. Per germline, CDR1 SGHNT and CDR2 YYREEE (reference sequence). After removal of 5 bases from V and 7 bases from J, the junction contained 6 bases not matched to a gene. The CDR3 extends over 14 amino acids. The chain's CDR3 is CASSWPGQGNEQFF. CDR3 sequence (DNA): TGTGCCAGCAGTTGGCCGGGACAGGGGAATGAGCAGTTCTTC.

The CDR3 sequence is CASSIWTGDDSGANVLTF. In DNA, the CDR3 is TGTGCCAGTAGTATTTGGACAGGGGATGACTCTGGGGCCAACGTCCTGACTTTC. The V gene is TRBV19, the J gene TRBJ2-6; 9 bases match TRBD1. Trimming at V came to 3 bases and at J to 0 bases, leaving 6 bases not matched to a gene. The CDR3 contains 18 residues. Germline V gene sequence: CDR1 LNHDA, CDR2 SQIVND (reference sequence).